This T cell receptor (beta chain) was captured in a study of blood T cell repertoires in COVID-19. Study summary: PBMCs, B-cell-depleted T cells, or T cells were the source of the cDNA or gDNA that made up the material.

TCRdb's table, derived via immunoSEQ multiplex PCR, lists solely in-frame clones and lacks some. The data show 85,000 to 130,000 clones, with 65% to 90% seen just once and roughly 5% held by the top ten. This clone turned up a few times. Trimming stripped 3 bases from V and 5 bases from J, with 10 bases between. CDR1 and CDR2 from the germline V gene are SEHNR and FQNEAQ (reference sequence). This CDR3 spans 13 amino acids. Sequenced: peripheral blood. The rearrangement links TRBV7-9 to TRBJ1-2; D is possibly TRBD1 (6 bases). The receptor comes from a man aged 60-69 years with acute or convalescent COVID-19. Here the CDR3 reads CASSFSGVYGYTF. As DNA, the CDR3 is TGTGCCAGCAGCTTCTCAGGGGTTTATGGCTACACCTTC. Full variable domain (rest looked up from reference TRBV7-9 and TRBJ1-2): DTGVSQNPRHKITKRGQNVTFRCDPISEHNRLYWYRQTLGQGPEFLTYFQNEAQLEKSRLLSDRFSAERPKGSFSTLEIQRTEQGDSAMYLCASSFSGVYGYTFGSGTRLTVV.